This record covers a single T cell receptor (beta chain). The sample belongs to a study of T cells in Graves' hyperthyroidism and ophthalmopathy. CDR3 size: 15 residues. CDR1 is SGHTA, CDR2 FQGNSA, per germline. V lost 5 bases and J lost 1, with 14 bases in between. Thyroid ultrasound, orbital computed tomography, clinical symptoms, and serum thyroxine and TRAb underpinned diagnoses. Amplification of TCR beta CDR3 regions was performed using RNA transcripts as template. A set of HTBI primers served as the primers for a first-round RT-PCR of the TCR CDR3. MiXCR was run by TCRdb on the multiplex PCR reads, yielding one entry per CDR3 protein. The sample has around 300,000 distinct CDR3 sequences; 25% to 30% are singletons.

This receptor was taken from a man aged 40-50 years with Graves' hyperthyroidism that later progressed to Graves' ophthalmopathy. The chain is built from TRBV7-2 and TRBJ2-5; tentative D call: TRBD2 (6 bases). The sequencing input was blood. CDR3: CASSNGGTPQETQYF. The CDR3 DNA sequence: TGTGCCAGCAGCAATGGTGGGACTCCCCAAGAGACCCAGTACTTC.